This TCR beta chain was captured by sequencing in a study of low-dose radiotherapy and immunotherapy resistance in tumors. Study summary: A dose of 0.5 Gy per fraction was delivered to Cohort 1 every 2 weeks, for a total of 6.5 Gy. Participants were given intravenous cyclophosphamide 200 mg/m2 every two weeks, one day before radiation and immunotherapy.

Administered to the donors were nivolumab, ipilimumab, aspirin, low-dose cyclophosphamide and low-dose radiotherapy. With TRAV- and TRBV-specific primers, first-strand cDNA was made, covering the alpha and beta chains. TCRs were put through roughly 20 PCR cycles of amplification with Phusion. A constant-region primer and the V-primer adapter served as the primer pair. Each CDR3 protein gets one entry after TCRdb re-called the reads with MiXCR. The sample has 6,000 to 6,500 distinct CDR3 sequences, 55% to 75% seen once; the top ten hold 9% to 14%. V was shortened by 8 bases and J by 8 bases, with 22 bases between the two germline ends. The length of the CDR3 is 15 residues. The germline V gene encodes CDR1 LNHDA and CDR2 SQIVND (reference sequence).

The gene calls are TRBV19 and TRBJ2-1; D remains ambiguous. The clonotype was recovered from a human donor with advanced metastatic prostate, ovarian, gallbladder or colorectal cancer (not recorded which). This table probably holds off-target reads from a library built for another chain. For the CDR3, the DNA is TGTGCCAGTCCGCCCCGCCTGGGGTTTATGGATGAGCAGTTCTTC. It translates to CASPPRLGFMDEQFF.